This is a list of T cell receptor beta chains from one sample in a study of blood T cell repertoires in COVID-19. Assay used: immunoSEQ multiplex PCR; TCRdb lists only in-frame clones, some missing. The sample has 100,000 or so clones; less than 80% are singletons. The sample was peripheral blood. The source is a woman older than 75 with acute or convalescent COVID-19. Both conserved end residues are part of each CDR3. The order of the fields is J gene, D gene, V gene, clone size, CDR3 DNA, CDR3 protein. A D gene is named only where the DNA matches it firmly. The size entry is marked missing in some rows and otherwise reads once, few, many or a size class.

TRBJ1-4 - TRBV4-1 many TGCGCCAGCAGCCTGGGTACGGGGGATACGAGGGAAAAACTGTTTTTT CASSLGTGDTREKLFF
TRBJ2-5 - TRBV6-6 - TGTGCCAGCAGCCCCGGGGGGACCCAGTACTTC CASSPGGTQYF
TRBJ1-2 TRBD1 TRBV5-4 few TGTGCCAGCAGCACCCTGGACAGGAACTATGGCTACACCTTC CASSTLDRNYGYTF
TRBJ2-1 - TRBV10-3 - TGTGCCATCAACGAACAGGGATCCGGCTCCTACAATGAGCAGTTCTTC CAINEQGSGSYNEQFF
TRBJ1-3 - TRBV5-6 - TGTGCCAGCAGCACCAGGACGGGAGGAAACACCATATATTTT CASSTRTGGNTIYF
TRBJ1-2 - TRBV6-5 - TGTGCCAGCAGTTACGGGGGGGCGGGTGGCTACACCTTC CASSYGGAGGYTF
TRBJ2-2 TRBD1 TRBV12-5 - TGTGCTAGTGGTTTGGTCGAGGGGGCGAAAGGGGAGCTGTTTTTT CASGLVEGAKGELFF
TRBJ1-1 - TRBV12-5 - TGTGCTAGTGGTTTGGACAGGGTATCGGCTGAAGCTTTCTTT CASGLDRVSAEAFF
TRBJ2-7 TRBD1 TRBV5-1 once TGCGCCAGCAGCTTACAGGGGGGCCTATACGAGCAGTACTTC CASSLQGGLYEQYF
TRBJ2-5 TRBD2 TRBV19 - TGTGCCAGTAGTAGGCGACTAGCGGTTCTCCAAGAGACCCAGTACTTC CASSRRLAVLQETQYF
TRBJ2-2 TRBD1 TRBV2 - TGTCTTTCGGGACAGGAGATCACCGGGGAGCTGTTTTTT CLSGQEITGELFF
TRBJ2-1 TRBD2 TRBV27 - TGTGCCAGCAGATTCTATCGTGTTGGGTTTGGGAGGGCTAATGAGCAGTTCTTC CASRFYRVGFGRANEQFF
TRBJ1-6 - TRBV4-3 - TGCGCCAGCAGCCTACAGGGCGGCGATTCACCCCTCCACTTT CASSLQGGDSPLHF
TRBJ1-2 - TRBV10-3 - TGTGCCATCAATGCGCTGGCCGGGGGACTCTATGGCTACACCTTC CAINALAGGLYGYTF
TRBJ2-3 TRBD1 TRBV30 - TGTGCCTGGAGTGTATTTGGCAGGGGGCGGGCAGATACGCAGTATTTT CAWSVFGRGRADTQYF